This T cell receptor beta chain is drawn from a study of identifying expanded T cells in peripheral blood. Whole-study results and caveats: Technical replicates showed around 1.2 changed clones; two weeks approximately 16; four weeks 19.

Profiling relied on immunoSEQ multiplex PCR, and the TCRdb table lists in-frame clones only, not all of them. The data hold around 120,000 clones, with approximately 86% observed a single time. CDR1 and CDR2 (germline): WNHNN, SYGVQD (reference sequence). The CDR3 runs to 16 residues. J was trimmed by 3 bases and V by 3 bases; bases with no gene match: 7. This clone was detected only once. Its target is not known. The sequenced material came from blood. The source of this sequence is a person between 18 and 75 years old in good health. The J gene is TRBJ2-1, the V gene TRBV10-1, with 8 bases aligning to TRBD2. The CDR3 DNA reads TGCGCCAGCAGTGACCTTAGCGGGAAGGGCTACAATGAGCAGTTCTTC. Translating it yields CASSDLSGKGYNEQFF.